A selection of T cell receptor beta chains follows, all from one sample in a study of cytomegalovirus exposure and HLA in healthy donors. Profiling relied on immunoSEQ multiplex PCR, and the TCRdb table lists in-frame clones only, not all of them. The data show some 140,000 clones, with more than 75% seen just once and around 13% held by the top ten. The sample comprised PBMCs. All receptors come from a man aged 25-40 years in good health and CMV-seropositive. Each CDR3 is given with its conserved first and last residue. The D gene is left open where the match is weak. Clone size is given for some rows only: seen once, a few or many times, or a class if the clone is expanded.

size	D	V	J	DNA	CDR3
NA	NA	TRBV5-4	TRBJ1-1	TGTGCCAGCAGCTTGGAACACAACACTGAAGCTTTCTTT	CASSLEHNTEAFF
NA	TRBD1	TRBV27	TRBJ1-2	TGTGCCAGCAGTTTATGGGGGACAGGGGGTGGCTACACCTTC	CASSLWGTGGGYTF
NA	TRBD2	TRBV28	TRBJ2-3	TGTGCCAGCAGGCCCTCCGGGACCGCGGGGGGCGATACGCAGTATTTT	CASRPSGTAGGDTQYF
NA	TRBD2	TRBV25-1	TRBJ2-4	TGTGCCAGCAGTGATTCCGGGAGGCTGGCTAACATTCAGTACTTC	CASSDSGRLANIQYF
NA	TRBD1	TRBV6-1	TRBJ2-7	TGTGCCACCTCCCAAGGGGGACAGGGGGCGACATCAGAGTACTTC	CATSQGGQGATSEYF
once	TRBD1	TRBV18	TRBJ1-4	TGTGCCAGCTCACCAACTCGGGGACAGGGATCTCCCTTAAGGGAAAAACTGTTTTTT	CASSPTRGQGSPLREKLFF
NA	TRBD2	TRBV19	TRBJ2-1	TGTGCCAGTAGTTTAGTCGCGGGGGATAGCAATGAGCAGTTCTTC	CASSLVAGDSNEQFF
NA	TRBD1	TRBV28	TRBJ2-3	TGTGCCAGCAGCACGCATAGACCCGGACAGGGTGGGGAAGATACGCAGTATTTT	CASSTHRPGQGGEDTQYF
NA	NA	TRBV27	TRBJ2-7	TGTGCCAGCAGTTTCGCCAGACAGCACGAGCAGTACTTC	CASSFARQHEQYF
NA	TRBD1	TRBV19	TRBJ1-1	TGTGCCAGTAGTGTTACGGACAGGGGGACCACTGAAGCTTTCTTT	CASSVTDRGTTEAFF
NA	NA	TRBV18	TRBJ2-1	TGTGCCAGCTCACCATTGTTGGGAGCCTACAATGAGCAGTTCTTC	CASSPLLGAYNEQFF
few	NA	TRBV2	TRBJ2-7	TGTGCCAGCTTCCTGGAGGTGGGCTACCTTAGTTACGAGCAGTACTTC	CASFLEVGYLSYEQYF
once	NA	TRBV11-1	TRBJ1-1	TGTGCCAGCAGCTTAAGCGCGGCTGAAGCTTTCTTT	CASSLSAAEAFF
NA	NA	TRBV6-5	TRBJ2-7	TGTGCCAGCAGTTACTCGTCAGGGTCCTACGAGCAGTACTTC	CASSYSSGSYEQYF
NA	TRBD2	TRBV19	TRBJ2-1	TGTGCCAGTAGCGGGACTAGCGGGGGTATCAAGGATGAGCAGTTCTTC	CASSGTSGGIKDEQFF
once	TRBD2	TRBV27	TRBJ2-3	TGTGCCAGCAGTCCCCCCCGGCTGCGGGAGATCGCGCAGTATTTT	CASSPPRLREIAQYF
NA	NA	TRBV7-3	TRBJ2-2	TGTGCCAGCAGCTTAAGTGGAGCTGGCGGGGAGCTGTTTTTT	CASSLSGAGGELFF
NA	NA	TRBV29-1	TRBJ2-7	TGCAGCGTTGAGGGCAGGGAAAAACCCTACGAGCAGTACTTC	CSVEGREKPYEQYF
NA	NA	TRBV6-5	TRBJ1-1	TGTGCCAGCAGCCCGCATCAGGGTTTGGACACTGAAGCTTTCTTT	CASSPHQGLDTEAFF
few	NA	TRBV6-5	TRBJ2-1	TGTGCCAGCGGGGGGTACAATGAGCAGTTCTTC	CASGGYNEQFF
NA	NA	TRBV18	TRBJ1-1	TGTGCCAGCTCACCACCGCCCTCCGGGGAAGCTTTCTTT	CASSPPPSGEAFF
NA	TRBD1	TRBV2	TRBJ1-5	TGTGCCAGCAGTGTGGGACAGAGCAATCAGCCCCAGCATTTT	CASSVGQSNQPQHF
NA	NA	TRBV7-2	TRBJ1-3	TGTGCCAGCAGCTTACCCGGGATCTCAAACACCATATATTTT	CASSLPGISNTIYF
NA	NA	TRBV19	TRBJ2-1	TGTGCCAGTAGTACCTATATAGCGGCCTCCTACAATGAGCAGTTCTTC	CASSTYIAASYNEQFF
NA	TRBD2	TRBV5-1	TRBJ2-5	TGCGCCAGCAGCGCGGGACTAGGGGGAGTGGAGACCCAGTACTTC	CASSAGLGGVETQYF
NA	TRBD2	TRBV7-6	TRBJ2-1	TGTGCCAGCAGCCGACTAGCGGGGGGGTCATACAATGAGCAGTTCTTC	CASSRLAGGSYNEQFF
NA	NA	TRBV7-6	TRBJ2-1	TGTGCCAGCAGCCACAATCACAATGAGCAGTTCTTC	CASSHNHNEQFF
NA	TRBD2	TRBV28	TRBJ2-7	TGTGCCAGCGGGGGACTAGCGGGACCTGAAAGGTACGAGCAGTACTTC	CASGGLAGPERYEQYF
NA	TRBD2	TRBV23-1	TRBJ2-2	TGCGCCAGCAGTCAACTTACTAGCGGTCCGGCGAACACCGGGGAGCTGTTTTTT	CASSQLTSGPANTGELFF
NA	NA	TRBV19	TRBJ1-5	TGTGCCAGTGACCGAGGCCGGCAATATAGCAATCAGCCCCAGCATTTT	CASDRGRQYSNQPQHF
NA	NA	TRBV2	TRBJ2-7	TGTGCCAGCAGTGATCTGCTCGGAGCAGCCTACGAGCAGTACTTC	CASSDLLGAAYEQYF
NA	NA	TRBV7-9	TRBJ1-3	TGTGCCAGCAGCTCTGGACAGCTTTTCTCTGGAAACACCATATATTTT	CASSSGQLFSGNTIYF
NA	NA	TRBV25-1	TRBJ2-7	TGTGCCAGCAGTGAATTTTTGGGGGGTAGCGAGCAGTACTTC	CASSEFLGGSEQYF
NA	NA	TRBV5-1	TRBJ2-7	TGCGCCAGCAGCTTGTCAGGTCGAGCGCAGTACTTC	CASSLSGRAQYF
few	NA	TRBV14	TRBJ2-1	TGTGCCAGCAGCCAAGACTATAGCTCCTACAATGAGCAGTTCTTC	CASSQDYSSYNEQFF
NA	TRBD2	TRBV4-2	TRBJ2-1	TGTGCCAGCAGCCAAGACCCTAGCGGGAGGGATGAGCAGTTCTTC	CASSQDPSGRDEQFF
NA	NA	TRBV7-2	TRBJ2-5	TGTGCCAGCAGCTTAAGTACAGTTCAAGAGACCCAGTACTTC	CASSLSTVQETQYF
NA	NA	TRBV6-6	TRBJ2-7	TGTGCCAGCAGTTATGGAGACTCCTACGAGCAGTACTTC	CASSYGDSYEQYF
NA	TRBD1	TRBV29-1	TRBJ2-7	TGCAGCGTTGCTCTTTGGGACAGGGCGAACTCCTACGAGCAGTACTTC	CSVALWDRANSYEQYF
NA	NA	TRBV9	TRBJ2-7	TGTGCCAGCAGCGTAGGGACTGGGACTGAACACGAGCAGTACTTC	CASSVGTGTEHEQYF
NA	NA	TRBV15	TRBJ1-3	TGTGCCACCAGCAGAGTTCGGGGTGGGGGAAACACCATATATTTT	CATSRVRGGGNTIYF
NA	NA	TRBV30	TRBJ1-4	TGTGCCTGGACCACTGACAGGAATGAAAAACTGTTTTTT	CAWTTDRNEKLFF
once	NA	TRBV28	TRBJ2-3	TGTGCCAGCAGTTTATCTCTAGGTACGCAGTATTTT	CASSLSLGTQYF
NA	NA	TRBV7-9	TRBJ2-2	TGTGCCAGCAGCTCCCCTCTTGCCGGGGAGCTGTTTTTT	CASSSPLAGELFF
NA	NA	TRBV7-2	TRBJ2-1	TGTGCCAGCAGCCCCCAACCCCAGGGAAGATACTACAATGAGCAGTTCTTC	CASSPQPQGRYYNEQFF
NA	TRBD1	TRBV28	TRBJ1-1	TGTGCCAGCGGAACGGGACAGAAAGCTTTCTTT	CASGTGQKAFF
NA	TRBD1	TRBV7-2	TRBJ2-1	TGTGCCAGCAGCTTAGATCCGGGACAGGGGTCATATGAGCAGTTCTTC	CASSLDPGQGSYEQFF
NA	NA	TRBV10-3	TRBJ2-3	TGTGCCATCACCCCGGGACAAAAAATCACAGATACGCAGTATTTT	CAITPGQKITDTQYF
NA	TRBD1	TRBV10-3	TRBJ2-7	TGTGCCATCAGTGAACCCTCCAGGGGGTCCCCCTACGAGCAGTACTTC	CAISEPSRGSPYEQYF
NA	NA	TRBV5-4	TRBJ2-2	TGTGCCAGCAGCTTGGACTTCAAAAACACCGGGGAGCTGTTTTTT	CASSLDFKNTGELFF
few	NA	TRBV6-5	TRBJ1-5	TGTGCCAGCAGTAAAATCGGGGGAGACCAGCCCCAGCATTTT	CASSKIGGDQPQHF
once	NA	TRBV5-1	TRBJ2-3	TGCGCCAGCAGATGGGGGGCACAGGGGACACACACAGATACGCAGTATTTT	CASRWGAQGTHTDTQYF